The clone carrying this T cell receptor (beta chain) came up a few times. No antigen is known for it. This sample was taken from a study of early T cells in non-severe SARS-CoV-2 infection. Findings of the study overall: VDJdb matches were skewed toward anti-spike CD8 T cell responses.

With 2 bases removed from V and 5 bases from J, the gap between germline ends came to 10 bases. The CDR3 extends over 12 amino acids. Germline CDR1 GTSNPN, CDR2 SVGIG (reference sequence). TCRdb redid the calling of the 5' RACE reads with MiXCR, one entry per CDR3 protein. Here the sample spans about 70,000 distinct CDR3 sequences, more than 10% being singletons. The starting material was whole blood, obtained at baseline. The TCR sequence derives from an adult who was a healthcare worker with PCR-confirmed SARS-CoV-2 infection or an uninfected control (not recorded which). The donor label of this sample is uncertain. J is TRBJ2-7 and V is TRBV30; a possible D gene is TRBD2 (7 bases). The DNA for the CDR3 is TGTGCCTGGAGTTCGGGGGGCAACGAGCAGTACTTC. Translated, it gives CAWSSGGNEQYF.